The rows below give T cell receptor beta chains drawn from one sample of a study of control samples from healthy donors and cancer patients. Clones were sequenced by immunoSEQ multiplex PCR, and TCRdb holds only the in-frame ones, with some missing. The data show about 75,000 clones, less than 95% seen once. The sequenced sample was blood. The receptors come from a woman between 35 and 50 years old in good health. Both conserved end residues are part of each CDR3. A D gene is named only where the DNA matches it firmly. Expanded clones get a size class; other rows say once, few or many, or leave the size out.

>.|TRBV3-1/TRBV3-2|TRBJ2-1|once
CASSQAKTPEQFF
TGTGCCAGCAGCCAAGCTAAGACACCTGAGCAGTTCTTC
>.|TRBV10-3|TRBJ1-5|few
CAISAGNNQPQHF
TGTGCCATCAGTGCAGGGAACAATCAGCCCCAGCATTTT
>.|TRBV7-9|TRBJ2-1|.
CASSFASSSYNEQFF
TGTGCCAGCAGCTTTGCCAGTAGCTCCTACAATGAGCAGTTCTTC
>.|TRBV5-5|TRBJ2-6|once
CASSKGPSGANVLTF
TGTGCCAGCAGCAAAGGGCCCTCTGGGGCCAACGTCCTGACTTTC
>.|TRBV7-2|TRBJ2-3|once
CASSSSLARGSTDTQYF
TGTGCCAGCAGCTCGTCACTAGCCAGGGGTAGCACAGATACGCAGTATTTT
>TRBD2|TRBV13|TRBJ2-7|.
CASRFSGGSSYEQYF
TGTGCCAGCAGATTTAGCGGGGGAAGCTCCTACGAGCAGTACTTC
>.|TRBV19|TRBJ2-5|.
CASSMGLSLGETQYF
TGTGCCAGTAGTATGGGACTTTCCTTGGGAGAGACCCAGTACTTC
>.|TRBV19|TRBJ1-5|once
CASRLGGPNQPQHF
TGTGCCAGTAGGCTGGGAGGACCCAATCAGCCCCAGCATTTT
>.|TRBV27|TRBJ2-3|.
CASGLTSTDTQYF
TGTGCCAGCGGACTTACTAGCACAGATACGCAGTATTTT
>.|TRBV4-1|TRBJ2-5|.
CASSRAGAAGTTETQYF
TGCGCCAGCAGCCGAGCAGGGGCGGCAGGGACTACGGAGACCCAGTACTTC
>TRBD2|TRBV5-1|TRBJ2-1|.
CASSFPGASGGPDNEQFF
TGCGCCAGCAGCTTCCCGGGGGCTAGCGGGGGGCCAGACAATGAGCAGTTCTTC
>.|TRBV27|TRBJ1-2|.
CASSTMRANYGYTF
TGTGCCAGCAGCACCATGAGAGCTAACTATGGCTACACCTTC
>TRBD2|TRBV9|TRBJ2-1|.
CASSVGTSGSLNEQFF
TGTGCCAGCAGCGTAGGTACTAGCGGGAGCTTAAATGAGCAGTTCTTC
>.|TRBV29-1|TRBJ2-2|.
CSVEDRIYTGELFF
TGCAGCGTTGAAGATCGGATCTACACCGGGGAGCTGTTTTTT
>.|TRBV5-1|TRBJ2-2|.
CASSPQDLTVTGELFF
TGCGCCAGCAGCCCCCAGGATCTCACTGTCACCGGGGAGCTGTTTTTT
>.|TRBV7-9|TRBJ1-1|few
CASSLEVNTEAFF
TGTGCCAGCAGCTTAGAGGTGAACACTGAAGCTTTCTTT
>TRBD1|TRBV2|TRBJ1-5|.
CASSPQGDNQPQHF
TGTGCCAGCAGCCCACAGGGGGACAATCAGCCCCAGCATTTT
>.|TRBV2|TRBJ1-6|.
CASSERWGSDSPLHF
TGTGCCAGCAGTGAGCGGTGGGGCAGCGATTCACCCCTCCACTTT